In this sample, the clone carrying this T cell receptor beta chain turned up once. No antigen is known for it. This specimen comes from a study of graft-versus-host responses after intestinal transplantation. Overall study context: Every transplant recipient was induced with anti-thymocyte globulin, then maintained on tacrolimus and steroids for around 3 years.

Findings of the study overall: GvH clones turned up in recipient marrow; some had shown up first in ileum or blood.

CDR1 is SGHRS, CDR2 YFSETQ, per germline. V gave up 4 bases and J gave up 0 bases, with 10 bases separating them. The CDR3 spans 15 residues. Generated by immunoSEQ multiplex PCR, the TCRdb table keeps only in-frame clones and is missing some. The sample lists about 110,000 clones, over 80% occurring once. V and J are TRBV5-1 and TRBJ2-2; D is unresolved. This sequence originates from a human donor who was the organ donor for an intestinal transplant. This sample comprised unstimulated CD4+ T cells sorted from spleen or lymph node cells, obtained before transplant. CDR3 nucleotide sequence: TGCGCCAGCAGCGCGGCGAACTCGAACACCGGGGAGCTGTTTTTT. Translation: CASSAANSNTGELFF. The whole variable domain, filled in from reference TRBV5-1 and TRBJ2-2, reads KAGVTQTPRYLIKTRGQQVTLSCSPISGHRSVSWYQQTPGQGLQFLFEYFSETQRNKGNFPGRFSGRQFSNSRSEMNVSTLELGDSALYLCASSAANSNTGELFFGEGSRLTVL.